The 7 T cell receptor beta chains presented below share a single source sample, sequenced in a study of CD8 T cells in ankylosing spondylitis. TCRdb reanalysed the 5' RACE reads using MiXCR and keeps one entry per CDR3 protein. The sample comprises 210,000 or so distinct CDR3 sequences, roughly 24% of which are singletons, and 6.6% rests with the top ten. The material sequenced was blood, either unsorted or a sorted T cell fraction (not recorded which). The receptor source for this set is a male donor with ankylosing spondylitis or in good health (not recorded which).

This clonotype appeared many times. The rearrangement uses TRBV3-1 and TRBJ1-1; perhaps TRBD1 as D (6 bases). The CDR3 is 14 residues long. Per the germline V gene, CDR1 is LGHDT and CDR2 is YNNKEL (reference sequence). V lost 3 bases to trimming and J lost 3 bases, with 11 bases between them. CDR3 sequence: CASSHVAGDTEAFF. The DNA for the CDR3 is TGTGCCAGCAGCCACGTGGCAGGGGACACTGAAGCTTTCTTT.

This clonotype showed up just a few times. CDR3 amino acids: CASSLAGPPRGETQYF. CDR3 coding DNA: TGCGCCAGCAGCTTGGCCGGGCCTCCCCGGGGAGAGACCCAGTACTTC. The V call is TRBV5-1, the J call TRBJ2-5; possibly TRBD2 for D (5 bases). Germline CDR1 reads SGHRS; CDR2 reads YFSETQ. V lost 0 bases and J lost 4, with 16 bases in between. The CDR3 is made up of 16 amino acids. The variable domain in full, with the rest retrieved from reference TRBV5-1 and TRBJ2-5, is KAGVTQTPRYLIKTRGQQVTLSCSPISGHRSVSWYQQTPGQGLQFLFEYFSETQRNKGNFPGRFSGRQFSNSRSEMNVSTLELGDSALYLCASSLAGPPRGETQYFGPGTRLLVL.

This clonotype was observed at least ten times. The gene calls are TRBV9 and TRBJ2-1; 7 bases match TRBD2. Per the germline V gene, CDR1 is SGDLS and CDR2 is YYNGEE. Losses at the gene ends were 3 bases for V and 5 bases for J; bases not matched to a gene: 11. There are 16 residues in the CDR3. The CDR3 DNA sequence: TGTGCCAGCAGCGCCTCTCTAGCGGCACTTCACAATGAGCAGTTCTTC. Protein: CASSASLAALHNEQFF.

Ten or more counts support this clonotype. The chain links TRBV12-3 or TRBV12-4 to TRBJ2-1; 9 nucleotides agree with TRBD2. V shed 6 bases and J 8 bases; nucleotides not matched to a gene: 14. CDR3 length: 16 residues. CDR3 sequence: CASSPSGIAGDHEQFF. The CDR3, as DNA: TGTGCCAGCAGCCCCTCGGGGATAGCGGGAGACCATGAGCAGTTCTTC.

This clonotype has at least ten counts. The CDR3, as DNA: TGCGCCAGCAGCTTAGTAGGGACAAGGGATGAAAAACTGTTTTTT. Its protein is CASSLVGTRDEKLFF. The chain joins TRBV5-1 to TRBJ1-4, with a possible D match to TRBD1 (6 bases). The germline gives CDR1 SGHRS, CDR2 YFSETQ. V dropped 2 bases and J dropped 6 bases, with 14 bases sitting between them. The CDR3 has 15 residues.

In nucleotides, the CDR3 is TGTGCCACCAGTGACCGACAACTTGGGCCGGAGACCCAGTACTTC. Protein: CATSDRQLGPETQYF. V and J are TRBV24-1 and TRBJ2-5; D not resolved. V was clipped by 4 bases and J by 5 bases, with 16 bases between them. The V gene's germline CDR1 is KGHDR and CDR2 SFDVKD. The CDR3 covers 15 residues.

This sequence joins TRBV5-1 and TRBJ2-7; 13 bases are a match to TRBD2. Germline loops: CDR1 SGHRS, CDR2 YFSETQ. CDR3 length equals 16 residues. The V gene end was trimmed by 4 bases and the J gene end by 3 bases; junction bases not matched to a gene: 7. CDR3 region: CASSVTSGRAVYEQYF. Written as DNA, the CDR3 is TGCGCCAGCAGCGTTACTAGCGGGAGGGCCGTCTACGAGCAGTACTTC. The full variable domain, its missing parts supplied by reference TRBV5-1 and TRBJ2-7, is KAGVTQTPRYLIKTRGQQVTLSCSPISGHRSVSWYQQTPGQGLQFLFEYFSETQRNKGNFPGRFSGRQFSNSRSEMNVSTLELGDSALYLCASSVTSGRAVYEQYFGPGTRLTVT.